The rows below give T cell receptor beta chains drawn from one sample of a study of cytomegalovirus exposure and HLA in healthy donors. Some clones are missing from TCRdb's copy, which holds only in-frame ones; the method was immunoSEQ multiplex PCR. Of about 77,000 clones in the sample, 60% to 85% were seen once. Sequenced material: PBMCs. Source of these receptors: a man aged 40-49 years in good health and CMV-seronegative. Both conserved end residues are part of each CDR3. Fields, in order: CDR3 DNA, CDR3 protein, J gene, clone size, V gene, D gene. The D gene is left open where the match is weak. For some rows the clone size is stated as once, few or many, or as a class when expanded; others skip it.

DNA: TGTGCCAGCAGTGAGACTAACTCTGGAAACACCATATATTTT
CDR3: CASSETNSGNTIYF
J: TRBJ1-3
size: .
V: TRBV2
D: .

DNA: TGTGCCAGCAGCAGGGACAGCTCCTACGAGCAGTACTTC
CDR3: CASSRDSSYEQYF
J: TRBJ2-7
size: .
V: TRBV2
D: TRBD1

DNA: TGTGCCAGCAGTAATTCAGGGCCTGGAAACACCATATATTTT
CDR3: CASSNSGPGNTIYF
J: TRBJ1-3
size: few
V: TRBV27
D: .

DNA: TGTGCCAGCAGTCCCAGCTATGGCTACACCTTC
CDR3: CASSPSYGYTF
J: TRBJ1-2
size: .
V: TRBV28
D: .

DNA: TGTGCCAGCAGTATGACTAGCGGGGAGACCTACGAGCAGTACTTC
CDR3: CASSMTSGETYEQYF
J: TRBJ2-7
size: .
V: TRBV6-6
D: TRBD2

DNA: TGTGCCAGCAGCTTGGGGGAAAGGGGCGCAGCTTTCTTT
CDR3: CASSLGERGAAFF
J: TRBJ1-1
size: .
V: TRBV5-6
D: .

DNA: TGTGCCAGTAGTATTGGGCAGAACACTGAAGCTTTCTTT
CDR3: CASSIGQNTEAFF
J: TRBJ1-1
size: few
V: TRBV19
D: .

DNA: TGTGCCAGCAGTGCCGACAGGGACACTGAAGCTTTCTTT
CDR3: CASSADRDTEAFF
J: TRBJ1-1
size: .
V: TRBV6-1
D: TRBD1

DNA: TGTGCCAGCAGTACAGGGGGAGTAACCTATGAGCAGTTCTTC
CDR3: CASSTGGVTYEQFF
J: TRBJ2-1
size: .
V: TRBV2
D: TRBD1

DNA: TGCGCCAGCAGCTTGGGGCTTGAAGCTTTCTTT
CDR3: CASSLGLEAFF
J: TRBJ1-1
size: .
V: TRBV5-1
D: .

DNA: TGTGCCAGCAGCTGGCGGGAGGGGGCCGAGCAGTACTTC
CDR3: CASSWREGAEQYF
J: TRBJ2-7
size: few
V: TRBV7-3
D: TRBD2

DNA: TGTGCCAGCAGTTTATTTCCAGGGACAGCCGGGGAGCTGTTTTTT
CDR3: CASSLFPGTAGELFF
J: TRBJ2-2
size: .
V: TRBV27
D: TRBD1

DNA: TGTGCCAGCAGCCCCGGGACTAGCGGAAAGGAGACCCAGTACTTC
CDR3: CASSPGTSGKETQYF
J: TRBJ2-5
size: once
V: TRBV4-2
D: TRBD2

DNA: TGCGCCAGCAGCCAAGAAGGGACACCTAACTACGAGCAGTACTTC
CDR3: CASSQEGTPNYEQYF
J: TRBJ2-7
size: .
V: TRBV4-1
D: .

DNA: TGTGCCAGTAGTATAGCAGGATATGGCTACACCTTC
CDR3: CASSIAGYGYTF
J: TRBJ1-2
size: .
V: TRBV19
D: .

DNA: TGTGCCAGCACACCTCGGGGGAGGATCAATGAGCAGTTCTTC
CDR3: CASTPRGRINEQFF
J: TRBJ2-1
size: .
V: TRBV27
D: .

DNA: TGCAGCGCCGGACAGGCGACCCCTAAAGAGACCCAGTACTTC
CDR3: CSAGQATPKETQYF
J: TRBJ2-5
size: .
V: TRBV29-1
D: TRBD1

DNA: TGTGCCAGCAGCGTAGCGTGGCGGGCTTACAATGAGCAGTTCTTC
CDR3: CASSVAWRAYNEQFF
J: TRBJ2-1
size: .
V: TRBV9
D: .

DNA: TGTGCCAGCAGTTTTCCCGAGCATGAGCAGTTCTTC
CDR3: CASSFPEHEQFF
J: TRBJ2-1
size: .
V: TRBV27
D: .

DNA: TGCGCCAGCAGCCAAGATGGGAGGACAGGGGGCGACTATGGCTACACCTTC
CDR3: CASSQDGRTGGDYGYTF
J: TRBJ1-2
size: few
V: TRBV4-1
D: TRBD1

DNA: TGTGCCAGCAGGACTAGCGGTAACACCGGGGAGCTGTTTTTT
CDR3: CASRTSGNTGELFF
J: TRBJ2-2
size: once
V: TRBV2
D: TRBD2

DNA: TGCAGCGTTGAAGGGGTGAGCAGGGCCACTGAAGCTTTCTTT
CDR3: CSVEGVSRATEAFF
J: TRBJ1-1
size: medium-sized
V: TRBV29-1
D: .

DNA: TGTGCCAGCTCACCGAGACAGTACAATGAGCAGTTCTTC
CDR3: CASSPRQYNEQFF
J: TRBJ2-1
size: .
V: TRBV18
D: .

DNA: TGTGCCAGCAGCTTCAGGACAACCAATGAGCAGTTCTTC
CDR3: CASSFRTTNEQFF
J: TRBJ2-1
size: .
V: TRBV7-2
D: .

DNA: TGTGCCAGCAGCTTAGGTGCAGATCCGAGCAATCAGCCCCAGCATTTT
CDR3: CASSLGADPSNQPQHF
J: TRBJ1-5
size: .
V: TRBV7-8
D: .

DNA: TGTTCCAGCAGTAGGGGCGGGGGGGGAGAATATAGCAATCAGCCCCAGCATTTT
CDR3: CSSSRGGGGEYSNQPQHF
J: TRBJ1-5
size: .
V: TRBV7-9
D: .

DNA: TGTGCCAGCTCACGCGGACAGTCTGGAAACACCATATATTTT
CDR3: CASSRGQSGNTIYF
J: TRBJ1-3
size: .
V: TRBV18
D: .

DNA: TGTGCCAGCAGCCCGAGGACAGGAAAGGACTACGAGCAGTACTTC
CDR3: CASSPRTGKDYEQYF
J: TRBJ2-7
size: .
V: TRBV7-6
D: TRBD1

DNA: TGTGCCAGCAGAACTGATGACAGATCCTACGAGCAGTACTTC
CDR3: CASRTDDRSYEQYF
J: TRBJ2-7
size: .
V: TRBV6-6
D: .

DNA: TGCGCCAGCAGCCAAATCCTCGGGAGCTACACCTTC
CDR3: CASSQILGSYTF
J: TRBJ1-2
size: .
V: TRBV4-1
D: .

DNA: TGTGCCAGCAGCGCGGACAGGGTACGTGAGACCCAGTACTTC
CDR3: CASSADRVRETQYF
J: TRBJ2-5
size: .
V: TRBV5-4
D: TRBD1

DNA: TGCGCCAGCAGCTCGACCGGGACACTCACGGGCGAGCAGTACTTC
CDR3: CASSSTGTLTGEQYF
J: TRBJ2-7
size: .
V: TRBV5-1
D: .

DNA: TGTGCCAGCAGAAATACAGGGGGCGGCAATCAGCCCCAGCATTTT
CDR3: CASRNTGGGNQPQHF
J: TRBJ1-5
size: .
V: TRBV2
D: TRBD1

DNA: TGTGCCAGCAGCTCGGGACAGGGATTAACAGATACGCAGTATTTT
CDR3: CASSSGQGLTDTQYF
J: TRBJ2-3
size: few
V: TRBV9
D: TRBD1

DNA: TGCAGCGTTTGGACAGGGGGAGAGACCCAGTACTTC
CDR3: CSVWTGGETQYF
J: TRBJ2-5
size: .
V: TRBV29-1
D: TRBD1

DNA: TGTGCCAGCTCCCTAGCTGGAGAGGGAGATACGCAGTATTTT
CDR3: CASSLAGEGDTQYF
J: TRBJ2-3
size: .
V: TRBV6-5
D: .

DNA: TGTGCCAGCAGTGGGAGGACTAGCGGGAGCGAGCAGTACTTC
CDR3: CASSGRTSGSEQYF
J: TRBJ2-7
size: once
V: TRBV2
D: TRBD2